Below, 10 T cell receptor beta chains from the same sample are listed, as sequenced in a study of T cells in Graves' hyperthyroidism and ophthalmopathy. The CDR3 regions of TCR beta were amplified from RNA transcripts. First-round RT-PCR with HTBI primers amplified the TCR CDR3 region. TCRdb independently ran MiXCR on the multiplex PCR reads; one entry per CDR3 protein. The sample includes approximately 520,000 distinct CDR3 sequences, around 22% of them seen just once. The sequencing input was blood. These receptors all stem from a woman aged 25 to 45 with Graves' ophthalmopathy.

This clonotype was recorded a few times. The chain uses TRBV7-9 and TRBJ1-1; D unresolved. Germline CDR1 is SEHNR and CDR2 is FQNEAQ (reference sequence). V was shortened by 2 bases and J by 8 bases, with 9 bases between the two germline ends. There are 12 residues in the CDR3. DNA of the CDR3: TGTGCCAGCAGCTTATCTCGGACCGAAGCTTTCTTT. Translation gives CASSLSRTEAFF. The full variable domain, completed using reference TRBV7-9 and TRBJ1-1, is DTGVSQNPRHKITKRGQNVTFRCDPISEHNRLYWYRQTLGQGPEFLTYFQNEAQLEKSRLLSDRFSAERPKGSFSTLEIQRTEQGDSAMYLCASSLSRTEAFFGQGTRLTVV.

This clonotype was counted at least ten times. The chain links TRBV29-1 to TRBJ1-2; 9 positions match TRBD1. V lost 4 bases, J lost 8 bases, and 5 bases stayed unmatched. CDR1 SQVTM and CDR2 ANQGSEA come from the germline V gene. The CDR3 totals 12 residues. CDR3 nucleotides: TGCAGCGTTGTTAGGACAGGGGAAGGCTACACCTTC. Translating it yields CSVVRTGEGYTF.

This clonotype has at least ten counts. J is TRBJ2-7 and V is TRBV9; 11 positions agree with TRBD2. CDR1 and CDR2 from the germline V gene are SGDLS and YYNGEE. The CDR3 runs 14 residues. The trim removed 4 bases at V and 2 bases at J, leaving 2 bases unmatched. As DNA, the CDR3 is TGTGCCAGCAGCACTAGCGGGGGAACCTACGAGCAGTACTTC. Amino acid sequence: CASSTSGGTYEQYF. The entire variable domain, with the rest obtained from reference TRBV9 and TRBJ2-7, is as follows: DSGVTQTPKHLITATGQRVTLRCSPRSGDLSVYWYQQSLDQGLQFLIQYYNGEERAKGNILERFSAQQFPDLHSELNLSSLELGDSALYFCASSTSGGTYEQYFGPGTRLTVT.

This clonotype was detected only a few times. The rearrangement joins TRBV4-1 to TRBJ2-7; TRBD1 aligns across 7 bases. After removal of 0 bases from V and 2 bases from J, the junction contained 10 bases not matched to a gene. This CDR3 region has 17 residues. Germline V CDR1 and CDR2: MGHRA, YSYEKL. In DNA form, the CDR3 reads TGCGCCAGCAGCCAAGATCATCGGACAGGAATAACCTACGAGCAGTACTTC. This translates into CASSQDHRTGITYEQYF.

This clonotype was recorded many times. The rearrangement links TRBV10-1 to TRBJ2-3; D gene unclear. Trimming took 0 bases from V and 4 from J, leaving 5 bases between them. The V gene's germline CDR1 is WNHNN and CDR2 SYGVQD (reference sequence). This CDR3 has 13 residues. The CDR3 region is CASSESGSDTQYF. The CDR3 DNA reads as TGCGCCAGCAGTGAGTCGGGGTCAGATACGCAGTATTTT.

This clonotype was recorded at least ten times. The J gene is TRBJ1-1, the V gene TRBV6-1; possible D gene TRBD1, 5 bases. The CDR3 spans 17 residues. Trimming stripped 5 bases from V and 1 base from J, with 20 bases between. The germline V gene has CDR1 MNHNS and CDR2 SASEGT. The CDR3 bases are TGTGCCAGCAGTCTATACCCAACGACAGTGAAGAACACTGAAGCTTTCTTT. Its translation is CASSLYPTTVKNTEAFF.

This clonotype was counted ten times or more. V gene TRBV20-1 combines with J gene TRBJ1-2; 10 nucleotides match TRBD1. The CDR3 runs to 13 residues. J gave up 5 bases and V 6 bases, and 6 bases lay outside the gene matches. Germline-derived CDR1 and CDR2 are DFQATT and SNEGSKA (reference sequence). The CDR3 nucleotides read TGCAGTGCAAGAACGGACAGGGGGTATGGCTACACCTTC. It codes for CSARTDRGYGYTF.

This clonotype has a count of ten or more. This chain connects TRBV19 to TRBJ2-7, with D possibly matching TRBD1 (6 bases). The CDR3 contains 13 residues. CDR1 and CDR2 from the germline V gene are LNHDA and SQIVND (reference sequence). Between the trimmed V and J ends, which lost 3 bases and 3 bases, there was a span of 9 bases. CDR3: CASSIGTRYEQYF. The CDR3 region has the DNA TGTGCCAGTAGTATCGGGACACGCTACGAGCAGTACTTC.

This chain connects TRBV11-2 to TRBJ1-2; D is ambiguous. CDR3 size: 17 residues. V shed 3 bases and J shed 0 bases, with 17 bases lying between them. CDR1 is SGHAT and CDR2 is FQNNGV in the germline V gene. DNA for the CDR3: TGTGCCAGCAGCTTCAATTGGCGGAGCCGACCTAACTATGGCTACACCTTC. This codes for CASSFNWRSRPNYGYTF.

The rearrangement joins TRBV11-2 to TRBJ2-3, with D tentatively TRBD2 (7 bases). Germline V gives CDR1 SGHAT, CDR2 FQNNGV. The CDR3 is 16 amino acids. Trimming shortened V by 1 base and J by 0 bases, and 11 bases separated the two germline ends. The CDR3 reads CASSLGGGESTDTQYF. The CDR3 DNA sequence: TGTGCCAGCAGCTTAGGCGGGGGCGAGAGCACAGATACGCAGTATTTT.